This T cell receptor (beta chain) is drawn from a study of blood T cell repertoires in COVID-19. Across the study: T cells, B-cell-depleted T cells, or PBMCs provided the cDNA or gDNA that served as material.

Measured with immunoSEQ multiplex PCR; TCRdb has only the in-frame clones, and not every one. This table holds 140,000 or so clones, 79% found once. The length of the CDR3 is 13 residues. The V end lost 6 bases, the J end lost 6 bases, and 11 bases lay between the germline ends. Germline V gives CDR1 SNHLY, CDR2 FYNNEI. The source material was peripheral blood. The sequence derives from a man aged 45-65 years with active or convalescent COVID-19. The V call is TRBV2, the J call TRBJ2-2, with D unclear. CDR3 nucleotides: TGTGCCAGCAGCCCCCACTTGGCCGGGGAGCTGTTTTTT. Encoded protein: CASSPHLAGELFF.